Presented here are 17 T cell receptor beta chains from one specimen sequenced in a study of blood T cells in healthy people across ages. A second PCR, run for about 7 to 11 cycles, used a sample-barcoded 5' primer plus a J-beta primer mix. TCRdb re-analysed the 5' RACE reads in MiXCR, keeping a single row per CDR3 protein. The repertoire has about a million distinct CDR3 sequences, about 48% of them found once; the top ten carry roughly 13%. The sample comprised blood. These receptors all come from a man in his thirties or forties in good health.

This clonotype was found once. With a much larger clone just one base away, this may be a read error. The chain uses TRBV3-1 and TRBJ1-6; D possibly corresponds to TRBD1 (5 bases). This CDR3 is 14 amino acids long. The germline CDR1 and CDR2 sequences are LGHDT and YNNKEL (reference sequence). The CDR3 sequence: CTSSLGRNNSPLHF. The CDR3 DNA reads TGTACCAGCAGCCTGGGACGGAATAATTCACCCCTCCACTTT.

This rearrangement joins TRBV12-3 or TRBV12-4 to TRBJ2-1; 9 bases fit TRBD2. V trimming: 5 bases; J trimming: 4 bases; junction bases outside the gene matches: 9. This CDR3 region has 16 residues. The CDR3 DNA follows: TGTGCCAGCAGTGATCCAGCGGGGGGACTGTACAATGAGCAGTTCTTC. The encoded protein is CASSDPAGGLYNEQFF.

A few counts support this clonotype. The rearrangement links TRBV10-3 to TRBJ2-5; D perhaps matches TRBD1 (5 bases). With the DNA end fitting TRBJ2-7 better, the J assignment may be wrong. The CDR3 sequence is 13 residues long. The germline V gene has CDR1 ENHRY and CDR2 SYGVKD. The CDR3 bases are TGTGCCATCAGTGATAGGGGTTCGGTCGAGCAGTACTTC. It codes for CAISDRGSVEQYF.

J is TRBJ2-1 and V is TRBV13; a weak D match, TRBD1 (6 bases). Germline CDR1 PRHDT, CDR2 FYEKMQ (reference sequence). V lost 5 bases and J 2 bases, leaving 10 bases between the germline ends. CDR3 length: 14 amino acids. The CDR3 loop is CASSIRTAYNEQFF. For the CDR3, the DNA is TGTGCCAGCAGCATAAGGACAGCCTACAATGAGCAGTTCTTC.

The rearrangement joins TRBV18 to TRBJ1-2, with 7 nucleotides matching TRBD1. The length of the CDR3 is 16 residues. Unmatched junction bases numbered 6, after V lost 0 bases and J lost 2 bases. Germline values: CDR1 KGHSH, CDR2 LQKENI. The chain's CDR3 is CASSPPRGQGNYGYTF. The CDR3 region has the DNA TGTGCCAGCTCACCACCGAGGGGGCAGGGAAACTATGGCTACACCTTC.

The sample holds a few counts of this clonotype. V gene TRBV4-3 combines with J gene TRBJ2-3, with TRBD2 matching 8 bases. CDR1 is LGHNA and CDR2 is YSLEER in the germline V gene. The CDR3 runs to 16 residues. Trimming at V came to 4 bases and at J to 2 bases, leaving 8 bases not matched to a gene. This CDR3 reads CASSRTVGLATDTQYF. As DNA, the CDR3 is TGCGCCAGCAGCCGAACGGTAGGACTAGCCACAGATACGCAGTATTTT.

V and J are TRBV10-3 and TRBJ2-7; 8 bases map to TRBD1. Looked up from germline, CDR1 is ENHRY and CDR2 is SYGVKD. J lost 5 bases, V lost 4 bases, and 10 bases had no gene match. This CDR3 contains 15 residues. The DNA of the CDR3 is TGTGCCATCAGTGCTTTGACAGGGGTTGGACACGAGCAGTACTTC. The encoded protein is CAISALTGVGHEQYF.

The chain employs TRBV6-2 or TRBV6-3 and TRBJ2-7; TRBD2 might be the D (6 bases). V was trimmed by 7 bases and J by 0 bases, leaving 22 bases between them. The CDR3 extends over 17 amino acids. Germline assignment: CDR1 MNHEY and CDR2 SVGEGT. CDR3 sequence: CASTPRTGGFTSYEQYF. CDR3 in DNA: TGTGCCAGCACCCCGCGGACCGGGGGATTTACCTCCTACGAGCAGTACTTC.

This clonotype appeared once. At one boundary the junction diverges from the germline segment, which might be a read error. This chain uses TRBV3-1 with TRBJ1-2, with D tentatively TRBD1 (5 bases). CDR3 length equals 13 residues. Germline V gives CDR1 LGHDT, CDR2 YNNKEL (reference sequence). The CDR3 DNA follows: TGTGCCAGCAACCAAGCGGGCAGGGATGGCTACACCTTC. Protein: CASNQAGRDGYTF.

The chain uses TRBV5-1 and TRBJ2-6; TRBD1 aligns across 7 bases. The trim removed 2 bases at V and 4 bases at J, leaving 12 bases unmatched. The CDR3 extends over 18 amino acids. Germline assignment: CDR1 SGHRS and CDR2 YFSETQ. DNA for the CDR3: TGCGCCAGCAGCTTAGTGGGACAGACCGTCCCCGGGGCCAACGTCCTGACTTTC. Encoded protein: CASSLVGQTVPGANVLTF.

Written as DNA, the CDR3 is TGCGCCAGCAGCCGACAGGGAAGTGAAGGCTACACCTTC. It encodes CASSRQGSEGYTF. The chain joins TRBV4-1 to TRBJ1-2; the match to TRBD1 covers 7 bases. Trimming at V came to 4 bases and at J to 8 bases, leaving 7 bases not matched to a gene. Germline-derived CDR1 and CDR2 are MGHRA and YSYEKL. The CDR3 is made up of 13 amino acids.

This clonotype was found many times. The gene calls are TRBV5-1 and TRBJ1-2; 10 nucleotides match TRBD1. CDR3 length: 14 amino acids. Per germline, CDR1 SGHRS and CDR2 YFSETQ. J was trimmed by 7 bases and V by 2 bases; bases with no gene match: 5. CDR3 coding DNA: TGCGCCAGCAGCTTATCCGGGACAGGGGCTGGCTACACCTTC. Its protein is CASSLSGTGAGYTF.

This chain connects TRBV5-6 to TRBJ1-2; 10 bases fit TRBD1. CDR1 is SGHDT and CDR2 is YYEEEE in the germline V gene. The V segment lost 5 bases and the J segment 3 bases; nucleotides outside the gene matches: 7. The CDR3 has 15 amino acids. CDR3 DNA sequence: TGTGCCAGCAGTTCGATGGGACAGGGGTACTATGGCTACACCTTC. Encoded protein: CASSSMGQGYYGYTF.

As to this clonotype: A read error may produce the germline difference seen at one junction end. The gene calls are TRBV5-1 and TRBJ2-3; 10 nucleotides line up with TRBD1. The CDR3 length is 16 residues. The germline CDR1 and CDR2 sequences are SGHRS and YFSETQ. The CDR3, as DNA: TGCGCCGGCAGCTTGGGACAGGGGCGTAGCACAGATACGCAGTATTTT. Protein product: CAGSLGQGRSTDTQYF.

The chain recombines TRBV10-3 with TRBJ1-2; D is ambiguous. Germline V gene sequence: CDR1 ENHRY, CDR2 SYGVKD. V was shortened by 7 bases and J by 0 bases, with 6 bases between the two germline ends. The CDR3 runs 12 residues. CDR3 amino acids: CAITGANYGYTF. The CDR3 DNA reads as TGTGCCATCACGGGAGCTAACTATGGCTACACCTTC.

The chain's CDR3 is CASSLGAGVAYEQYF. The CDR3 DNA follows: TGTGCCAGCAGTTTAGGAGCCGGGGTCGCCTACGAGCAGTACTTC. The chain is built from TRBV27 and TRBJ2-7; D is perhaps TRBD2 (5 bases). V lost 2 bases, J lost 2 bases, and 13 bases lay in between. Germline V gene sequence: CDR1 MNHEY, CDR2 SMNVEV (reference sequence). The CDR3 covers 15 residues.

The V gene is TRBV6-1, the J gene TRBJ1-1; no clear D gene. Trimming removed 6 bases from V and 0 bases from J, with 11 bases in between. The CDR3 consists of 14 residues. Germline V gene data show CDR1 as MNHNS and CDR2 as SASEGT. DNA of the CDR3: TGTGCCAGCAGCCCCGAGGAGGTGAACACTGAAGCTTTCTTT. It codes for CASSPEEVNTEAFF.